The text below deals with one T cell receptor (beta chain). The PCR employed 60 Vbeta primers together with 13 Jbeta primers. The repertoire was sequenced with immunoSEQ multiplex PCR; TCRdb's copy has only in-frame clones and lacks some. The sample consists of some 30,000 clones, around 40% of them appearing once. The sample comes from a study of cytomegalovirus exposure and HLA in healthy donors. This CDR3 spans 13 amino acids. The germline V and J ends were trimmed by 5 bases and 9 bases, with 16 bases remaining between them. Germline CDR1 is MNHEY and CDR2 is SVGAGI. The clonotype was recovered from a woman in her fifties or sixties in good health and CMV-seronegative. This chain connects TRBV6-5 to TRBJ2-5; perhaps TRBD2 as D (6 bases). Sequencing was done on a sample of PBMCs. DNA for the CDR3: TGTGCCAGCAGTGGGGGGTCCGGGGGTGCCCAGTACTTC. It yields the protein CASSGGSGGAQYF.